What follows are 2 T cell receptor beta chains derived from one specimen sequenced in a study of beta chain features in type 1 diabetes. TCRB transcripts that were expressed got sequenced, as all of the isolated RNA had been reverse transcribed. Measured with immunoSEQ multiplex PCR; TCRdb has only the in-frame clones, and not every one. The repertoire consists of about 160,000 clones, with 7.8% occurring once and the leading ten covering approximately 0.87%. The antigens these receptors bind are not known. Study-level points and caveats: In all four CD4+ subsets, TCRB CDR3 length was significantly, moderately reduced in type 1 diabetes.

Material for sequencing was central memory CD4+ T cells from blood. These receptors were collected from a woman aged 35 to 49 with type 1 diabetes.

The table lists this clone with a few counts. In DNA, the CDR3 is TGTGCCAGCAGCCGGACAGGGGGCGGCGAGCAGTACTTC. Translated: CASSRTGGGEQYF. This chain links TRBV7-2 with TRBJ2-7; 11 bases align to TRBD1. The CDR3 has 13 amino acids. Per germline, CDR1 SGHTA and CDR2 FQGNSA. Trimming cost V 5 bases and J 6 bases; bases outside gene matches: 3.

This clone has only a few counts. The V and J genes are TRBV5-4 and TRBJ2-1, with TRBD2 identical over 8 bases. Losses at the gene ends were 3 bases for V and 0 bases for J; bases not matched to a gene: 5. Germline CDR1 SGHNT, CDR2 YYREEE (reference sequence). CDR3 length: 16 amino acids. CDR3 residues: CASSSASGSSYNEQFF. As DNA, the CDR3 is TGTGCCAGCAGCTCCGCCAGCGGGAGCTCCTACAATGAGCAGTTCTTC.